This T cell receptor beta chain was retrieved from a study of response to subunit inactivated influenza vaccine. Each CDR3 protein is one row after TCRdb ran MiXCR on the RT-PCR reads. Counted here are some 180,000 distinct CDR3 sequences, about 9% occurring once; the ten biggest clones make up about a tenth. The CDR3 is 17 amino acids. Per the germline V gene, CDR1 is MNHEY and CDR2 is SVGAGI. Trimming left V 5 bases short and J 3 bases short, with 19 bases between. The sequencing here drew on non-naive T cells sorted from PBMCs, taken on the day of vaccination. The receptor was isolated from a man aged 45-65 years who received an inactivated influenza vaccine. The rearrangement joins TRBV6-5 to TRBJ1-4; D ambiguous. CDR3 protein: CASSNRGGRAPNEKLFF. For the CDR3, the DNA is TGTGCCAGCAGTAACCGGGGTGGGAGGGCTCCTAATGAAAAACTGTTTTTT.